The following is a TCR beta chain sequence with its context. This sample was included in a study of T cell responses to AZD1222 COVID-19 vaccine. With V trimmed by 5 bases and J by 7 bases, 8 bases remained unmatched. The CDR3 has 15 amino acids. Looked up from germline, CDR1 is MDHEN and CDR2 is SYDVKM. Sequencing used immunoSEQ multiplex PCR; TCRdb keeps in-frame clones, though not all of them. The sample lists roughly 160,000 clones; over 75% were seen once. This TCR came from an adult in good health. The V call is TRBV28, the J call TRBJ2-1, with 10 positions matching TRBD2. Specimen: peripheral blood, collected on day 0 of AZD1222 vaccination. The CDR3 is CASSPSGGAWNEQFF. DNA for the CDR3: TGTGCCAGCAGTCCAAGCGGGGGGGCATGGAATGAGCAGTTCTTC.